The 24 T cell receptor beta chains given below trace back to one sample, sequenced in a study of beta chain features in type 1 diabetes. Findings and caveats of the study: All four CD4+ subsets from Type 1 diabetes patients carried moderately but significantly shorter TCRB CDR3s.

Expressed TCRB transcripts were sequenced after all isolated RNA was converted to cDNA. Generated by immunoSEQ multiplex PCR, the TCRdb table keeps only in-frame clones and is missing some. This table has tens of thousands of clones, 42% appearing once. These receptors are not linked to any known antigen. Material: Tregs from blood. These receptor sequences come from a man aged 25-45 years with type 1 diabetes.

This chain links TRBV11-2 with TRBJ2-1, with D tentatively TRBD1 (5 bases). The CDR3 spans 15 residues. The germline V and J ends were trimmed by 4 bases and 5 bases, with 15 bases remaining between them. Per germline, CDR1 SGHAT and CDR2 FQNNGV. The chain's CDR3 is CASSSPELGDNEQFF. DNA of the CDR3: TGTGCCAGCAGCTCCCCCGAGTTAGGGGACAATGAGCAGTTCTTC.

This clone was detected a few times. The CDR3 coding sequence is TGCAGCGTCGTAGCGGGATCAGATACGCAGTATTTT. Translating gives CSVVAGSDTQYF. The chain joins TRBV29-1 to TRBJ2-3; 8 bases are a match to TRBD2. Germline V CDR1 and CDR2: SQVTM, ANQGSEA. This CDR3 spans 12 amino acids. V dropped 6 bases and J dropped 4; count of bases not matched to a gene: 3.

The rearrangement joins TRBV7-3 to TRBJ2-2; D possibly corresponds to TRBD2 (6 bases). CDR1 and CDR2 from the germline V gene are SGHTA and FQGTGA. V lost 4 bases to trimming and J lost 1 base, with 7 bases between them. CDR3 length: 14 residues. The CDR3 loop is CASSSGLNTGELFF. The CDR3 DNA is TGTGCCAGCAGCTCGGGACTGAACACCGGGGAGCTGTTTTTT.

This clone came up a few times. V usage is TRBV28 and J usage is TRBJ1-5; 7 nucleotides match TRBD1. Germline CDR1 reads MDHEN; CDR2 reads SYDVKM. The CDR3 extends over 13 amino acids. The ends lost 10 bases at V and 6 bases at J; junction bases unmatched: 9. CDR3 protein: CATERGQGQPQHF. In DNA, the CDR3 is TGTGCCACCGAGAGGGGGCAGGGTCAGCCCCAGCATTTT.

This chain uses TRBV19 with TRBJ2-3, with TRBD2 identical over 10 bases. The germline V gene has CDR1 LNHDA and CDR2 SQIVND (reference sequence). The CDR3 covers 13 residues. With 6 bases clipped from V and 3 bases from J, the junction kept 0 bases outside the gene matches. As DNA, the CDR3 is TGTGCCAGTAGGACTAGCGGGACAGATACGCAGTATTTT. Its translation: CASRTSGTDTQYF.

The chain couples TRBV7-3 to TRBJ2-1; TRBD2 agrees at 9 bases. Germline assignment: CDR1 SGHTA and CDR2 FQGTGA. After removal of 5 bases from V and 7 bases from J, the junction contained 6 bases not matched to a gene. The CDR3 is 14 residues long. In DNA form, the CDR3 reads TGTGCCAGCAGCACAGGTAGCGGGAGAAATGAGCAGTTCTTC. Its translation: CASSTGSGRNEQFF. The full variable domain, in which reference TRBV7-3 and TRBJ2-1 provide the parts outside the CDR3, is GAGVSQTPSNKVTEKGKYVELRCDPISGHTALYWYRQSLGQGPEFLIYFQGTGAADDSGLPNDRFFAVRPEGSVSTLKIQRTERGDSAVYLCASSTGSGRNEQFFGPGTRLTVL.

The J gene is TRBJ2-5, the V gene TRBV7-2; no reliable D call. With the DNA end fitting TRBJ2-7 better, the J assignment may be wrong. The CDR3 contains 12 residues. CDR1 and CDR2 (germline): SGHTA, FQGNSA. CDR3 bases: TGTGCCAGCAGCTTAGCTAGTAACGAGCAGTACTTC. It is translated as CASSLASNEQYF.

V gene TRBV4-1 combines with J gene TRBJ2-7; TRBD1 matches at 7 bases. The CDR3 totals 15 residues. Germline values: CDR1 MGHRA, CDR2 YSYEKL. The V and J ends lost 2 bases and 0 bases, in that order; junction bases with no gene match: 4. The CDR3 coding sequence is TGCGCCAGCAGCCAATTCGACAGGGCCTCCTACGAGCAGTACTTC. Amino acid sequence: CASSQFDRASYEQYF.

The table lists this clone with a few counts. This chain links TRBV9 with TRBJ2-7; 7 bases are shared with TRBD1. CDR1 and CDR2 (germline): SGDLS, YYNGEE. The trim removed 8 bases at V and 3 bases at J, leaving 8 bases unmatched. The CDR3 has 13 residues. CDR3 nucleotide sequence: TGTGCCAGTTCACCGGGACAGAGCTACGAGCAGTACTTC. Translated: CASSPGQSYEQYF.

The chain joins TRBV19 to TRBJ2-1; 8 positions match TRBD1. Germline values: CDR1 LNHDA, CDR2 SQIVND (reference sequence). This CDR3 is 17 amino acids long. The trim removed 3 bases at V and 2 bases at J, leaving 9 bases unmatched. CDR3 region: CASSIMQTGETYNEQFF. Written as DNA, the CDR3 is TGTGCCAGTAGTATCATGCAGACAGGGGAGACCTACAATGAGCAGTTCTTC.

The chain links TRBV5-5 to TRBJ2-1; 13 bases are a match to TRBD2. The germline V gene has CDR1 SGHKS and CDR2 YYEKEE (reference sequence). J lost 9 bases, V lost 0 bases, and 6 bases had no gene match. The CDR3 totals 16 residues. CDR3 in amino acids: CASSLGPTSGRGEQFF. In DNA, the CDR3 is TGTGCCAGCAGCTTGGGACCTACTAGCGGGAGGGGTGAGCAGTTCTTC. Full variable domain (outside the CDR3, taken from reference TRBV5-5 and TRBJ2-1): DAGVTQSPTHLIKTRGQQVTLRCSPISGHKSVSWYQQVLGQGPQFIFQYYEKEERGRGNFPDRFSARQFPNYSSELNVNALLLGDSALYLCASSLGPTSGRGEQFFGPGTRLTVL.

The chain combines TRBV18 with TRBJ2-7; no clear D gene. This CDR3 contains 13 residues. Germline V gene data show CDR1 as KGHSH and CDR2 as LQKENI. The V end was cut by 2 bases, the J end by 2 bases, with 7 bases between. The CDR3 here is CASSPDSTYEQYF. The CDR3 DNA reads TGTGCCAGCTCACCAGATTCTACCTACGAGCAGTACTTC. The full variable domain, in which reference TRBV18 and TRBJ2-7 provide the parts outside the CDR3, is NAGVMQNPRHLVRRRGQEARLRCSPMKGHSHVYWYRQLPEEGLKFMVYLQKENIIDESGMPKERFSAEFPKEGPSILRIQQVVRGDSAAYFCASSPDSTYEQYFGPGTRLTVT.

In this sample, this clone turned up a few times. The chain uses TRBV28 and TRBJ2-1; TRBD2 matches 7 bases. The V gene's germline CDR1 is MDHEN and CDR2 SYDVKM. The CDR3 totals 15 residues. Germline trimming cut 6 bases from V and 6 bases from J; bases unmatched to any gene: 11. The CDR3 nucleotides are TGTGCCAGCAGGCCTAGCGGTTCGAGGCTCAATGAGCAGTTCTTC. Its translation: CASRPSGSRLNEQFF.

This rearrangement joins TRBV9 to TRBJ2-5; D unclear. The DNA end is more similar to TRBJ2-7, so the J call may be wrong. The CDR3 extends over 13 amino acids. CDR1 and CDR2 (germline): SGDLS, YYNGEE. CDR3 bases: TGTGCCAGCAGCGTAGCTCCCCTCTCCGAGCAGTACTTC. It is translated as CASSVAPLSEQYF.

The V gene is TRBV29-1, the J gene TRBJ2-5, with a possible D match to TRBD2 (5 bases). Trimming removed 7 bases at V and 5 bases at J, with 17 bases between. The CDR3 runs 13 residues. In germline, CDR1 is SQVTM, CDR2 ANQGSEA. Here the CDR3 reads CSGTGVGAETQYF. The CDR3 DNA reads TGCAGCGGTACCGGGGTGGGCGCCGAGACCCAGTACTTC. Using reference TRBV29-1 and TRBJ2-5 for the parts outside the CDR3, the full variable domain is SAVISQKPSRDICQRGTSLTIQCQVDSQVTMMFWYRQQPGQSLTLIATANQGSEATYESGFVIDKFPISRPNLTFSTLTVSNMSPEDSSIYLCSGTGVGAETQYFGPGTRLLVL.

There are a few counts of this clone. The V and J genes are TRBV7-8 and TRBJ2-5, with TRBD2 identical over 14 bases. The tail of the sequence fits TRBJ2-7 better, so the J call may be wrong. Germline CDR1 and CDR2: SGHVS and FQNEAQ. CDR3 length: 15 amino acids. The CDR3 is CASSIPTSGRDEQYF. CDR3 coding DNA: TGTGCCAGCAGCATACCGACTAGCGGGAGGGACGAGCAGTACTTC.

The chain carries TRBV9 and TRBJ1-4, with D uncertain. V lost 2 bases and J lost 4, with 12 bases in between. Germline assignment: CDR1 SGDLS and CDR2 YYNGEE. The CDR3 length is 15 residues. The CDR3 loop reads CASSVTGTYNEKLFF. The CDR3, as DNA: TGTGCCAGCAGCGTGACGGGTACTTATAATGAAAAACTGTTTTTT.

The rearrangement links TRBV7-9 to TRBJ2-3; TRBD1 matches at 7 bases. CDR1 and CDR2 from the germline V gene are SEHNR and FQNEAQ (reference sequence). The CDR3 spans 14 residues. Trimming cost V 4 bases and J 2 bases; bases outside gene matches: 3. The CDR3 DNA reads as TGTGCCAGCAGCTCCACAGGGGTCACAGATACGCAGTATTTT. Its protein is CASSSTGVTDTQYF. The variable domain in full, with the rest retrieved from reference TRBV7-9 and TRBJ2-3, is DTGVSQNPRHKITKRGQNVTFRCDPISEHNRLYWYRQTLGQGPEFLTYFQNEAQLEKSRLLSDRFSAERPKGSFSTLEIQRTEQGDSAMYLCASSSTGVTDTQYFGPGTRLTVL.

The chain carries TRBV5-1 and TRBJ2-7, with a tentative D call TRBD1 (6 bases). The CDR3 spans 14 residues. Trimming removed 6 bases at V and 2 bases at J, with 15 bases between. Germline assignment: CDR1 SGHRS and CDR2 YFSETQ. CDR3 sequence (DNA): TGCGCCAGCAATCCCGGGACATCCACCTACGAGCAGTACTTC. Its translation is CASNPGTSTYEQYF.

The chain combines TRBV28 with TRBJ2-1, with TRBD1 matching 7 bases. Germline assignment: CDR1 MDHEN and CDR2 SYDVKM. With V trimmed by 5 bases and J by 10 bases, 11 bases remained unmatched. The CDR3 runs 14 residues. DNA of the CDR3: TGTGCCAGCAGTCGGGACAGCCCAATGGTGGAGCAGTTCTTC. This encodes CASSRDSPMVEQFF.

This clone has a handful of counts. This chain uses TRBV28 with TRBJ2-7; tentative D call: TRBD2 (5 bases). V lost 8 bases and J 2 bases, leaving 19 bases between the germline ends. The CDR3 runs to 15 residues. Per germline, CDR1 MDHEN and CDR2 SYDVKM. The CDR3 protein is CASLEGRKLPYEQYF. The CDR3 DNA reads TGTGCCAGCCTCGAGGGCAGAAAACTACCCTACGAGCAGTACTTC. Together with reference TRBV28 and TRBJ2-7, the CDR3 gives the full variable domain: DVKVTQSSRYLVKRTGEKVFLECVQDMDHENMFWYRQDPGLGLRLIYFSYDVKMKEKGDIPEGYSVSREKKERFSLILESASTNQTSMYLCASLEGRKLPYEQYFGPGTRLTVT.

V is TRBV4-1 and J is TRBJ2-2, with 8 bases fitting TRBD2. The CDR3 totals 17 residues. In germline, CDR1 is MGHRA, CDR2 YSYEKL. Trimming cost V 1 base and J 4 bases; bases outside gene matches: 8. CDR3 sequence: CASSQATPGLGTGELFF. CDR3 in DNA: TGCGCCAGCAGCCAAGCTACACCGGGACTAGGCACCGGGGAGCTGTTTTTT.

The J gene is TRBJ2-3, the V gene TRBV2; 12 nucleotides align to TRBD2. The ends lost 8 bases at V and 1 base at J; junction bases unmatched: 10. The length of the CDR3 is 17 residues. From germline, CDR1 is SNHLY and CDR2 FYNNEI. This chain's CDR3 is CASVRLAGVLGTDTQYF. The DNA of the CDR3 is TGTGCCAGCGTTCGACTAGCGGGAGTACTTGGCACAGATACGCAGTATTTT.

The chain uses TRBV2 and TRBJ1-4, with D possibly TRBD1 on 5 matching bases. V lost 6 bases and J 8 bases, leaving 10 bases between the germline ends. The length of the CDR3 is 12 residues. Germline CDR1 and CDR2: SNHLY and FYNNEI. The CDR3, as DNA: TGTGCCAGCAGGTCTAACAGGGAAAAACTGTTTTTT. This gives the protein CASRSNREKLFF.